A single sample is the source of the 30 T cell receptor beta chains below, sequenced in a study of PD-1 blockade in classical Hodgkin lymphoma. Sample time point: cycle 4 day 1 (C4D1), after six to seven weeks of nivolumab. Every patient was affected by relapse after autologous stem cell transplantation, while exposure to brentuximab vedotin was not uniform. TCRdb's table, derived via immunoSEQ multiplex PCR, lists solely in-frame clones and lacks some. The sample lists approximately 21,000 clones, roughly 70% occurring once. The sample in question was peripheral blood mononuclear cells (PBMCs), obtained before the fourth cycle of nivolumab. The receptors were gathered from a human donor with classical Hodgkin lymphoma.

The genes are TRBV27 and TRBJ1-2; 7 nucleotides align to TRBD1. Germline values: CDR1 MNHEY, CDR2 SMNVEV (reference sequence). This CDR3 is 16 amino acids long. The ends lost 8 bases at V and 0 bases at J; junction bases unmatched: 12. The CDR3 region is CASSRQGLIPNYGYTF. As DNA, the CDR3 is TGTGCCAGCTCCAGACAGGGTCTCATCCCTAACTATGGCTACACCTTC.

The CDR3 here is CASSQDWGQYNEQFF. The CDR3 nucleotides read TGCGCCAGCAGCCAAGATTGGGGCCAATACAATGAGCAGTTCTTC. The V call is TRBV4-3, the J call TRBJ2-1; D might be TRBD1 (5 bases). The CDR3 runs to 15 residues. The germline gives CDR1 LGHNA, CDR2 YSLEER. V dropped 0 bases and J dropped 4 bases, with 10 bases sitting between them.

V usage is TRBV27 and J usage is TRBJ2-7, with D possibly being TRBD1 (6 bases). Germline V lookup: CDR1 MNHEY, CDR2 SMNVEV (reference sequence). The CDR3 is 14 amino acids. The V end was cut by 6 bases, the J end by 0 bases, with 12 bases between. The CDR3 DNA is TGTGCCAGCAGCATAGACAGGATCTCCTACGAGCAGTACTTC. Translated: CASSIDRISYEQYF.

V gene TRBV6-5 combines with J gene TRBJ2-7, with 13 bases matching TRBD2. The CDR3 spans 14 residues. V trimming: 6 bases; J trimming: 3 bases; junction bases outside the gene matches: 2. Germline CDR1 MNHEY, CDR2 SVGAGI. The CDR3 protein is CASRRLAGGYEQYF. The CDR3 DNA reads as TGTGCCAGCAGGCGACTAGCGGGGGGCTACGAGCAGTACTTC.

V is TRBV19 and J is TRBJ2-1; 7 bases fit TRBD2. The germline V gene has CDR1 LNHDA and CDR2 SQIVND (reference sequence). V shed 0 bases, J shed 4 bases, and the junction held 9 bases outside the gene matches. The CDR3 loop spans 17 amino acids. The CDR3 nucleotides read TGTGCCAGTAGTATAGATCGGGAGACTAGCCTATACAATGAGCAGTTCTTC. Protein: CASSIDRETSLYNEQFF.

The gene calls are TRBV7-7 and TRBJ2-2; D is possibly TRBD2 (5 bases). CDR1 and CDR2 (germline): SSHAT, FNYEAQ (reference sequence). The CDR3 spans 14 residues. Trimming left V 5 bases short and J 5 bases short, with 12 bases between. CDR3 DNA sequence: TGTGCCAGCAGCCGAAATACGGGAACCGGGGAGCTGTTTTTT. This gives the protein CASSRNTGTGELFF.

The sample holds one count of this clone. The chain has TRBV6-1 and TRBJ1-1; D gene ambiguous. Germline CDR1 is MNHNS and CDR2 is SASEGT. V was trimmed by 7 bases and J by 2 bases, leaving 11 bases between them. The CDR3 extends over 13 amino acids. In DNA form, the CDR3 reads TGTGCCAGCAATCGTGACGGAAACACTGAAGCTTTCTTT. Amino acid sequence: CASNRDGNTEAFF.

This sequence joins TRBV9 and TRBJ1-4; 7 nucleotides line up with TRBD1. V trimming: 5 bases; J trimming: 0 bases; junction bases outside the gene matches: 4. CDR1 and CDR2 from the germline V gene are SGDLS and YYNGEE. The CDR3 spans 15 residues. CDR3 sequence reads: CASSRGQPTNEKLFF. The CDR3 DNA sequence: TGTGCCAGCAGTAGGGGACAGCCAACTAATGAAAAACTGTTTTTT.

The chain employs TRBV10-3 and TRBJ2-3; D ambiguous. Trimming took off 4 bases at V and 0 bases at J, with 11 bases between the two ends. CDR1 is ENHRY and CDR2 is SYGVKD in the germline V gene. This CDR3 is built from 15 residues. CDR3 nucleotide sequence: TGTGCCATCAGTGTAAGGCAGACGAGCACAGATACGCAGTATTTT. This gives the protein CAISVRQTSTDTQYF.

The chain carries TRBV15 and TRBJ2-1; 8 nucleotides match TRBD2. V lost 1 base and J lost 6; bases outside the gene matches: 11. Germline V lookup: CDR1 LNHNV, CDR2 YYDKDF (reference sequence). CDR3 size: 17 residues. The CDR3 loop reads CATSRVLSAGVSNEQFF. In DNA, the CDR3 is TGTGCCACCAGCAGAGTCTTATCAGCGGGAGTGAGCAATGAGCAGTTCTTC.

The V call is TRBV5-1, the J call TRBJ2-2; D is unresolved. V lost 0 bases and J lost 2, with 8 bases in between. The CDR3 spans 15 residues. CDR1 SGHRS and CDR2 YFSETQ come from the germline V gene. CDR3 nucleotides: TGCGCCAGCAGCTTGGCTGGGGTTAACACCGGGGAGCTGTTTTTT. Protein sequence: CASSLAGVNTGELFF.

V usage is TRBV5-1 and J usage is TRBJ2-1, with D unclear. V shed 0 bases and J shed 3 bases, with 10 bases lying between them. The CDR3 sequence is 15 residues long. Germline-derived CDR1 and CDR2 are SGHRS and YFSETQ. CDR3 loop: CASSLVQVNYNEQFF. The DNA for the CDR3 is TGCGCCAGCAGCTTGGTTCAGGTTAACTACAATGAGCAGTTCTTC. The complete variable domain, with remaining parts taken from reference TRBV5-1 and TRBJ2-1, reads KAGVTQTPRYLIKTRGQQVTLSCSPISGHRSVSWYQQTPGQGLQFLFEYFSETQRNKGNFPGRFSGRQFSNSRSEMNVSTLELGDSALYLCASSLVQVNYNEQFFGPGTRLTVL.

The chain has TRBV5-1 and TRBJ2-5; 11 bases fit TRBD2. The last part of the DNA fits TRBJ2-7 better; the J call may be wrong. Germline CDR1 reads SGHRS; CDR2 reads YFSETQ. This CDR3 has 14 residues. CDR3 region: CASRKTSGTYEQYF. CDR3 bases: TGCGCCAGCAGAAAGACTAGCGGGACCTACGAGCAGTACTTC.

The CDR3 region has the DNA TGTGCCAGCAGCTTGATGGCGGGACGGAACACCGGGGAGCTGTTTTTT. Translating gives CASSLMAGRNTGELFF. The J gene is TRBJ2-2, the V gene TRBV5-4; TRBD2 might be the D (6 bases). Trimming removed 1 base at V and 1 base at J, with 11 bases between. CDR1 SGHNT and CDR2 YYREEE come from the germline V gene (reference sequence). The CDR3 runs to 16 residues.

The gene calls are TRBV7-8 and TRBJ1-6; possibly TRBD1 for D (6 bases). This CDR3 spans 15 amino acids. Deletions cut 4 bases from V and 9 bases from J, with 16 bases between. CDR1 is SGHVS and CDR2 is FQNEAQ in the germline V gene. Written as DNA, the CDR3 is TGTGCCAGCAGCTCGGGACACCCTACAATTTCACCCCTCCACTTT. This codes for CASSSGHPTISPLHF.

This clone turned up a few times. The gene calls are TRBV18 and TRBJ1-1, with a weak D call TRBD1 (5 bases). The germline gives CDR1 KGHSH, CDR2 LQKENI. The CDR3 has 15 amino acids. V lost 2 bases and J 1 base, leaving 11 bases between the germline ends. This CDR3 is CASSPRAGRNTEAFF. The CDR3 coding sequence is TGTGCCAGCTCACCAAGGGCAGGGAGGAACACTGAAGCTTTCTTT.

The rearrangement links TRBV5-4 to TRBJ1-1, with a tentative D call TRBD1 (5 bases). The CDR3 contains 14 residues. Per germline, CDR1 SGHNT and CDR2 YYREEE (reference sequence). With 1 base removed from V and 7 bases from J, the gap between germline ends came to 14 bases. CDR3 sequence: CASSLPLGVGEAFF. The CDR3 nucleotides read TGTGCCAGCAGCTTGCCCTTGGGGGTTGGTGAAGCTTTCTTT.

This clone was detected only a few times. The chain links TRBV4-3 to TRBJ1-2, with D uncertain. CDR3 length: 16 residues. Germline CDR1 and CDR2: LGHNA and YSLEER. V dropped 4 bases and J dropped 4 bases, with 19 bases sitting between them. The CDR3 is CASSPIAVYGPYGYTF. The CDR3 DNA reads TGCGCCAGCAGCCCCATCGCGGTCTACGGTCCCTATGGCTACACCTTC.

The rearrangement joins TRBV11-3 to TRBJ2-4, with 8 bases lining up with TRBD2. The CDR3 is 18 amino acids. Germline V gene sequence: CDR1 SGHNT, CDR2 YENEEA. The V gene end was trimmed by 2 bases and the J gene end by 0 bases; junction bases not matched to a gene: 9. The chain's CDR3 is CASSLLCRGGLAKNIQYF. CDR3 sequence (DNA): TGTGCCAGCAGCTTATTGTGTCGGGGGGGCTTAGCCAAAAACATTCAGTACTTC.

The genes are TRBV7-9 and TRBJ2-7; 8 bases are shared with TRBD2. Germline CDR1 SEHNR, CDR2 FQNEAQ (reference sequence). This CDR3 is 14 amino acids long. The V and J ends lost 1 base and 3 bases, in that order; junction bases with no gene match: 2. The chain's CDR3 is CASSLELADYEQYF. For the CDR3, the DNA is TGTGCCAGCAGCTTAGAACTAGCGGACTACGAGCAGTACTTC.

The chain has TRBV9 and TRBJ1-3, with TRBD1 as a possible D gene (5 bases). Trimming shortened V by 0 bases and J by 4 bases, and 14 bases separated the two germline ends. Germline assignment: CDR1 SGDLS and CDR2 YYNGEE. This CDR3 is 16 amino acids long. The CDR3 reads CASSVDSGLLGNTIYF. DNA for the CDR3: TGTGCCAGCAGCGTAGATTCAGGGTTGTTGGGAAACACCATATATTTT.

The chain combines TRBV5-1 with TRBJ2-2; 15 positions agree with TRBD2. CDR1 SGHRS and CDR2 YFSETQ come from the germline V gene. The CDR3 is made up of 19 amino acids. The J segment lost 2 bases and the V segment lost 4 bases, leaving 9 bases of the junction unmatched. DNA for the CDR3: TGCGCCAGCAGCAACCCCCCGGGACTAGCGGGAGGTAACACCGGGGAGCTGTTTTTT. The encoded protein is CASSNPPGLAGGNTGELFF.

This clone was picked up one time. A read error may produce the germline difference seen at one junction end. This rearrangement joins TRBV2 to TRBJ2-6; D is unresolved. This CDR3 has 15 residues. Per germline, CDR1 SNHLY and CDR2 FYNNEI. The chain's CDR3 is CASTERVPGANVLTF. The CDR3 DNA reads as TGTGCCAGCACTGAAAGGGTTCCTGGGGCCAACGTCCTGACTTTC.

The chain employs TRBV28 and TRBJ2-5; 8 nucleotides agree with TRBD2. Losses at the gene ends were 3 bases for V and 6 bases for J; bases not matched to a gene: 6. Looked up from germline, CDR1 is MDHEN and CDR2 is SYDVKM. The CDR3 consists of 14 residues. CDR3 coding DNA: TGTGCCAGCAGTTTGGCAGCGGGAGTGCAGACCCAGTACTTC. It specifies CASSLAAGVQTQYF.

The J gene is TRBJ2-7, the V gene TRBV20-1; D not certain. The CDR3 spans 11 residues. V lost 5 bases and J 3 bases, leaving 8 bases between the germline ends. Looked up from germline, CDR1 is DFQATT and CDR2 is SNEGSKA (reference sequence). The CDR3 nucleotides read TGCAGTGCTGGGTTCAACTACGAGCAGTACTTC. Its translation: CSAGFNYEQYF.

In this sample, this clone turned up a few times. Other DNA sequences in the same sample also yield this CDR3. The chain links TRBV4-2 to TRBJ1-1; D gene uncertain. In germline, CDR1 is LGHNA, CDR2 YNFKEQ. This CDR3 is built from 15 residues. V was pared by 0 bases and J by 0 bases, with 8 bases between. CDR3 loop: CASSQDGNLNTEAFF. Written as DNA, the CDR3 is TGTGCCAGCAGCCAAGATGGAAATCTGAACACTGAAGCTTTCTTT.

This clone was observed a handful of times. This chain joins TRBV7-8 and TRBJ1-5; TRBD1 agrees at 7 bases. Losses at the gene ends were 5 bases for V and 0 bases for J; bases not matched to a gene: 7. The CDR3 is made up of 16 amino acids. CDR1 is SGHVS and CDR2 is FQNEAQ in the germline V gene. CDR3 region: CASSRYRGNSNQPQHF. CDR3 nucleotides: TGTGCCAGCAGCCGGTACAGGGGAAATAGCAATCAGCCCCAGCATTTT.

The CDR3 loop is CASSFYDNQPQHF. CDR3 coding DNA: TGTGCCAGCAGCTTTTATGACAATCAGCCCCAGCATTTT. This sequence joins TRBV5-6 and TRBJ1-5; D uncertain. The V end was cut by 2 bases, the J end by 3 bases, with 6 bases between. Germline V lookup: CDR1 SGHDT, CDR2 YYEEEE. CDR3 length: 13 residues.

V is TRBV19 and J is TRBJ2-5, with 10 bases matching TRBD1. V trimming: 5 bases; J trimming: 3 bases; junction bases outside the gene matches: 3. The CDR3 length is 14 residues. Germline loops: CDR1 LNHDA, CDR2 SQIVND (reference sequence). CDR3 bases: TGTGCCAGTAGTCCGGGACAGGGGAAAGAGACCCAGTACTTC. Protein: CASSPGQGKETQYF. Complete variable domain (other parts from reference TRBV19 and TRBJ2-5): DGGITQSPKYLFRKEGQNVTLSCEQNLNHDAMYWYRQDPGQGLRLIYYSQIVNDFQKGDIAEGYSVSREKKESFPLTVTSAQKNPTAFYLCASSPGQGKETQYFGPGTRLLVL.

The CDR3 is CASSIDRGPQETQYF. In nucleotides, the CDR3 is TGTGCCAGTAGTATAGACAGGGGTCCGCAAGAGACCCAGTACTTC. The V gene is TRBV19, the J gene TRBJ2-5; possible D gene TRBD1, 6 bases. Germline V gene lookup returns CDR1 LNHDA and CDR2 SQIVND (reference sequence). The CDR3 covers 15 residues. Between the trimmed V and J ends, which lost 0 bases and 2 bases, there was a span of 10 bases.